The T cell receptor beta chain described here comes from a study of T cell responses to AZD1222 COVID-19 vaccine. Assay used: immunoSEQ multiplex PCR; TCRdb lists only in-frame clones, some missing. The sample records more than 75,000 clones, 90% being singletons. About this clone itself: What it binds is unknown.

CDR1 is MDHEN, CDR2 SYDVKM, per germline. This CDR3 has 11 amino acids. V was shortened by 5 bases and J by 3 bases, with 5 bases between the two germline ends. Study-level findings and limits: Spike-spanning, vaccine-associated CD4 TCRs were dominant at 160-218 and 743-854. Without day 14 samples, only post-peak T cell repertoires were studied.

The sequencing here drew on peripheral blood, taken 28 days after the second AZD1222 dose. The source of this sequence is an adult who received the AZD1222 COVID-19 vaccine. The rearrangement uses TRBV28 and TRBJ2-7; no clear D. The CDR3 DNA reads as TGTGCCAGCAGTCCCAACTACGAGCAGTACTTC. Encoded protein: CASSPNYEQYF.